This TCR beta chain was found in a study of shared clonotypes between healthy human individuals. Across the whole study: CD8 memory received one plate per donor, CD8 naive two, CD4 memory three and CD4 naive three.

Here immunoSEQ multiplex PCR was the method, and the copy in TCRdb shows in-frame clones only, minus some. The sample has under 600,000 clones, about 96% seen once. CDR3 size: 16 residues. V shed 6 bases and J 5 bases; nucleotides not matched to a gene: 10. Germline V lookup: CDR1 MNHEY, CDR2 SMNVEV (reference sequence). This clone was detected once. Its antigen is unknown. Study results and caveats: Genetic and exposure-history diversity was limited by the small donor number. Naive CD4 clonotypes were shared across a few donors at 4.5% to 6%.

V is TRBV27 and J is TRBJ2-7; 13 bases align to TRBD2. What was sequenced was naive CD4+ T cells sorted from blood. Subset indicated: CD45RA+ positively selected. This receptor was taken from a woman aged 25 to 39 in good health. CDR3 bases: TGTGCCAGCAGAGGGATACTAGCGGGAGGGCCTAACGAGCAGTACTTC. This translates into CASRGILAGGPNEQYF.